This entry features one TCR beta chain sequence. The antigen is undetermined. The data were taken from a study of cytomegalovirus exposure and HLA in healthy donors. This CDR3 region has 15 residues. Germline trimming cut 3 bases from V and 4 bases from J; bases unmatched to any gene: 6. The germline gives CDR1 LNHDA, CDR2 SQIVND (reference sequence). Vbeta (60) and Jbeta (13) primers were used in the PCR. Using immunoSEQ multiplex PCR, the repertoire was profiled, and TCRdb retains in-frame clones only, with some absent. The sample gives some 150,000 clones, 77% of which show up once; 1.5% to 2% is in the top ten. General observations from the study: Published work reported that the classifier diagnosed cytomegalovirus status with high specificity and sensitivity.

Samples came from healthy bone marrow donors. The sample was PBMCs. The genes are TRBV19 and TRBJ1-1, with 9 bases identical to TRBD1. The sequence was obtained from a woman younger than 45 in good health and CMV-seronegative. The chain's CDR3 is CASSILQGAGTEAFF. The CDR3 bases are TGTGCCAGTAGTATCTTACAGGGGGCTGGCACTGAAGCTTTCTTT.